These 17 T cell receptor beta chains were all obtained from the same sample, sequenced in a study of Graves' ophthalmopathy and Graves' hyperthyroidism. Beta-chain TCR CDR3 regions were amplified from RNA transcripts. HTBI primers served in a first-round RT-PCR, which a second-round multiplex PCR followed. In TCRdb, the multiplex PCR reads were re-called with MiXCR into one record per CDR3 protein. This sample carries about 480,000 distinct CDR3 sequences, roughly 14% of them seen once, and the ten largest clones take approximately 9.8%. Sequenced sample: blood. These TCRs come from a woman aged 25 to 39 with Graves' ophthalmopathy.

This clonotype was counted ten times or more. The chain is built from TRBV12-3 or TRBV12-4 and TRBJ1-1, with 7 bases lining up with TRBD1. J was trimmed by 2 bases and V by 3 bases; bases with no gene match: 9. This CDR3 comprises 16 residues. CDR3: CASSLRGLPLNTEAFF. Here the CDR3 DNA reads TGTGCCAGCAGTTTGAGGGGGCTGCCTTTAAACACTGAAGCTTTCTTT.

This clonotype was seen at least ten times. The V gene is TRBV2, the J gene TRBJ1-3, with TRBD1 matching 8 bases. The CDR3 loop spans 15 amino acids. CDR1 SNHLY and CDR2 FYNNEI come from the germline V gene. The V segment lost 10 bases and the J segment 0 bases; nucleotides outside the gene matches: 8. CDR3 loop: CATRDRIFSGNTIYF. The CDR3 DNA sequence: TGTGCCACCCGGGACAGGATTTTCTCTGGAAACACCATATATTTT.

The chain combines TRBV6-2 or TRBV6-3 with TRBJ2-5, with D perhaps given as TRBD1 or TRBD2 (7 bases each). V was shortened by 5 bases and J by 7 bases, with 14 bases between the two germline ends. The CDR3 has 13 amino acids. Germline values: CDR1 MNHEY, CDR2 SVGEGT. The CDR3 loop is CASSKTGEGTQYF. For the CDR3, the DNA is TGTGCCAGCAGTAAAACAGGGGAGGGGACCCAGTACTTC.

At least ten counts were recorded for this clonotype. CDR3 nucleotides: TGTGCCAGCAGTTTGGGTGGGTCAGAGCAAGAGACCCAGTACTTC. Protein product: CASSLGGSEQETQYF. This chain connects TRBV7-3 to TRBJ2-5; D ambiguous. V lost 6 bases and J 2 bases, leaving 16 bases between the germline ends. There are 15 residues in the CDR3. Germline CDR1 SGHTA, CDR2 FQGTGA.

V gene TRBV6-2 or TRBV6-3 combines with J gene TRBJ1-5, with a weak D call TRBD1 (5 bases). Germline V gene lookup returns CDR1 MNHEY and CDR2 SVGEGT. The CDR3 runs 13 residues. V lost 11 bases and J lost 3, with 14 bases in between. The CDR3 sequence: CAGNRQLNQPQHF. For the CDR3, the DNA is TGTGCCGGCAATCGACAGCTCAATCAGCCCCAGCATTTT.

This clonotype was recorded a few times. This chain joins TRBV12-3 or TRBV12-4 and TRBJ2-2; D is perhaps TRBD1 or TRBD2 (6 bases each). The CDR3 has 15 residues. The V gene lost 8 bases and the J gene lost 5 bases, with 18 bases spanning the gap. CDR3 region: CASCQGLGGTGELFF. CDR3 DNA sequence: TGTGCCAGCTGCCAGGGTTTAGGGGGGACCGGGGAGCTGTTTTTT.

This clonotype was detected many times. The gene calls are TRBV6-5 and TRBJ1-5; possible D gene TRBD1, 6 bases. Germline V gene data show CDR1 as MNHEY and CDR2 as SVGAGI. The CDR3 is made up of 14 amino acids. Trimming took off 0 bases at V and 6 bases at J, with 9 bases between the two ends. Here the CDR3 reads CASSYSTGSQPQHF. The CDR3, as DNA: TGTGCCAGCAGTTACTCGACAGGTAGTCAGCCCCAGCATTTT.

The rearrangement uses TRBV4-2 and TRBJ1-6, with 7 bases fitting TRBD1. Germline CDR1 LGHNA, CDR2 YNFKEQ. The CDR3 totals 20 residues. The V segment lost 0 bases and the J segment 5 bases; nucleotides outside the gene matches: 16. In DNA form, the CDR3 reads TGTGCCAGCAGCCAAGATTTTACGGCAGGGGGGGAGTGGCATAATTCACCCCTCCACTTT. It is translated as CASSQDFTAGGEWHNSPLHF.

There are many counts of this clonotype. This rearrangement joins TRBV6-5 to TRBJ1-2; D remains unclear. The CDR3 sequence is 14 residues long. The V gene's germline CDR1 is MNHEY and CDR2 SVGAGI. The V gene lost 0 bases and the J gene lost 9 bases, with 14 bases spanning the gap. Here the CDR3 DNA reads TGTGCCAGCAGTTACTCGAGCCAGCCTGGTCGCTACACCTTC. As protein: CASSYSSQPGRYTF.

Written as DNA, the CDR3 is TGTGCCAGCAGCAGGGGGCTGGGTATCTATGGCTACACCTTC. This sequence encodes CASSRGLGIYGYTF. V is TRBV6-1 and J is TRBJ1-2, with TRBD1 identical over 8 bases. The germline CDR1 and CDR2 sequences are MNHNS and SASEGT. V gave up 6 bases and J gave up 4 bases; unmatched junction bases: 7. This CDR3 spans 14 amino acids.

Many counts were recorded for this clonotype. The gene calls are TRBV2 and TRBJ1-2; no clear D gene. CDR3 length equals 13 residues. V was shortened by 2 bases and J by 7 bases, with 11 bases between the two germline ends. CDR1 and CDR2 from the germline V gene are SNHLY and FYNNEI. CDR3 region: CASSEWATGGYTF. The CDR3 bases are TGTGCCAGCAGTGAATGGGCAACCGGTGGCTACACCTTC. Full variable domain (remainder filled in from reference TRBV2 and TRBJ1-2): EPEVTQTPSHQVTQMGQEVILRCVPISNHLYFYWYRQILGQKVEFLVSFYNNEISEKSEIFDDQFSVERPDGSNFTLKIRSTKLEDSAMYFCASSEWATGGYTFGSGTRLTVV.

This clonotype was observed a handful of times. The chain is built from TRBV20-1 and TRBJ1-5, with D possibly TRBD1 on 5 matching bases. V was trimmed by 2 bases and J by 0 bases, leaving 11 bases between them. Germline values: CDR1 DFQATT, CDR2 SNEGSKA (reference sequence). This CDR3 has 15 amino acids. The CDR3 nucleotides are TGCAGTGCTAGACCCTCAGGGTCTAGCAATCAGCCCCAGCATTTT. Its translation is CSARPSGSSNQPQHF.

This clonotype was counted at least ten times. CDR3 residues: CASSLAPVLSRGDEQYF. The CDR3 DNA follows: TGTGCCAGCAGCTTAGCCCCCGTCCTTTCTCGAGGGGACGAGCAGTACTTC. The chain has TRBV11-1 and TRBJ2-7; D may be TRBD1 or TRBD2 (5 bases each). The CDR3 loop spans 17 amino acids. Germline values: CDR1 SGHAT, CDR2 FQDESV (reference sequence). V lost 0 bases to trimming and J lost 5 bases, with 20 bases between them.

This clonotype was seen at least ten times. V and J are TRBV6-5 and TRBJ2-5; D gene unclear. This CDR3 contains 13 residues. V was clipped by 2 bases and J by 3 bases, with 7 bases between them. The germline V gene encodes CDR1 MNHEY and CDR2 SVGAGI. The CDR3 DNA follows: TGTGCCAGCAGTTACCATCAGAAAGAGACCCAGTACTTC. It translates to CASSYHQKETQYF.

The V gene is TRBV6-1, the J gene TRBJ2-7; 9 bases align to TRBD1. Germline loops: CDR1 MNHNS, CDR2 SASEGT. Unmatched junction bases numbered 8, after V lost 6 bases and J lost 2 bases. The CDR3 contains 15 residues. The CDR3 DNA sequence: TGTGCCAGCAGACTTGGACAGGGGACTGCCTACGAGCAGTACTTC. This gives the protein CASRLGQGTAYEQYF.

The rearrangement uses TRBV7-9 and TRBJ2-7; the match to TRBD1 covers 10 bases. This CDR3 has 14 amino acids. The J segment lost 7 bases and the V segment lost 6 bases, leaving 9 bases of the junction unmatched. Germline assignment: CDR1 SEHNR and CDR2 FQNEAQ (reference sequence). This chain's CDR3 is CASRRPGQGREQYF. The CDR3 coding sequence is TGTGCCAGCAGACGTCCGGGACAGGGGAGGGAGCAGTACTTC.

This clonotype was recorded many times. The rearrangement links TRBV6-1 to TRBJ2-5; TRBD2 matches 11 bases. The germline gives CDR1 MNHNS, CDR2 SASEGT. CDR3 length equals 14 residues. The V segment lost 4 bases and the J segment 4 bases; nucleotides outside the gene matches: 2. The CDR3 nucleotides read TGTGCCAGCAGTGGACTAGCGGGGAGAGAGACCCAGTACTTC. Translation gives CASSGLAGRETQYF.